Listed below are T cell receptor beta chains from one sample, sequenced in a study of cytomegalovirus exposure and HLA in healthy donors. Produced via immunoSEQ multiplex PCR; TCRdb's table is partial and in-frame only. The sample includes 100,000 to 150,000 clones. Source material: PBMCs. Source of these receptors: a man aged 18 to 35 in good health and CMV-seronegative. Each CDR3 is given with its conserved first and last residue.

V,CDR3
TRBV6-5,CASSPQGSGRNEQFF
TRBV6-5,CASSYSMKGGGGYTF
TRBV7-2,CASSLEGRDEKLFF
TRBV11-2,CASSKQGARSPLHF
TRBV28,CASIEGGSGNTIYF
TRBV18,CASSVAGTGVSEQYF
TRBV6-5,CASSYDSNSGNTIYF
TRBV6-5,CASSYSLVIHTQYF
TRBV4-2,CASSRLAGGLAGGEQYF
TRBV7-9,CASSPRLEGNYGYTF
TRBV5-4,CASHLAGDTKNIQYF
TRBV4-3,CASSQYTGVGEQYF
TRBV5-4,CASSATGTGNLNTGELFF
TRBV4-3,CASSQGLANYGYTF
TRBV30,CAWSVRGQGLKNTEAFF
TRBV28,CASKRNPDTEAFF
TRBV9,CASSSRGEDTQYF
TRBV20-1,CSANSEDTQYF
TRBV10-3,CAISAWGVWGSYEQYF
TRBV7-8,CASSPTVKNEKLFF
TRBV7-2,CASSLDRVKIAGEQHF
TRBV19,CASSINGQETQYF
TRBV28,CASSSPDEPGQPQHF
TRBV6-5,CASSKGHSWEQYF
TRBV19,CASSLSYGYTF
TRBV10-3,CAISETGGETGELFF
TRBV5-1,CASSSGGSGDTQYF
TRBV10-3,CAISESTGTALRAGVSYGYTF
TRBV7-9,CASSRGDSGTGEGGNTIYF
TRBV28,CASSLQGLQPQHF
TRBV7-6,CASSKRARTEAFF
TRBV4-2,CASSQDTDSISYEQYF
TRBV19,CASSIEGRSGDTQYF
TRBV4-3,CASSQVLTGGSMNTEAFF
TRBV28,CASTTSGALTDTQYF
TRBV10-3,CAISQGQGRGEQFF
TRBV11-3,CASREGGAPKAFF
TRBV9,CASSTGTSGSLYEQYF
TRBV25-1,CASSVTDSYEQYF
TRBV5-5,CASSPDLRGLSYEQYF